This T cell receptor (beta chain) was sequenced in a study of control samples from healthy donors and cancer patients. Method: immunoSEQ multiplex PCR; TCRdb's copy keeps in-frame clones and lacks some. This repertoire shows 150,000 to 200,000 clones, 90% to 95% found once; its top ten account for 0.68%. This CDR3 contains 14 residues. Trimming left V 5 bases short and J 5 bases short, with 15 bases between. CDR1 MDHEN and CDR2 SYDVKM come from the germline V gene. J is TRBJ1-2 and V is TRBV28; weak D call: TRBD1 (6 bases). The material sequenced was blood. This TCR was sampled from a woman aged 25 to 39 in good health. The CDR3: CASSIQGIQYGYTF. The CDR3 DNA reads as TGTGCCAGCAGTATTCAGGGGATCCAGTATGGCTACACCTTC.